The next 32 T cell receptor beta chains were all read from a single sample in a study of PD-1 blockade in classical Hodgkin lymphoma (dated by TCRdb to the early 2020s). In light of the paper, this sample's time point label describes: cycle 4 day 1 (C4D1), after less than 7 weeks of nivolumab. Every trial patient had relapsed following autologous stem cell transplantation, and prior brentuximab vedotin exposure was what differed among cohorts A, B and C. The library was obtained by the immunoSEQ multiplex PCR assay. This is the immuneACCESS table as TCRdb keeps it, with only in-frame sequences that have V and J called. A part of the clones is gone; compared with another copy, unresolved V genes explain less than half, and the rest is unexplained. The sample includes 75,000 to 95,000 clones, with approximately 86% observed a single time. About 18% of the sample rests with the top ten. The starting material was peripheral blood mononuclear cells (PBMCs), obtained before the fourth cycle of nivolumab. These receptors were collected from a human donor with classical Hodgkin lymphoma.

The chain links TRBV28 to TRBJ1-5, with 7 bases lining up with TRBD1. This CDR3 is 16 amino acids long. The trim removed 6 bases at V and 2 bases at J, leaving 10 bases unmatched. CDR1 and CDR2 (germline): MDHEN, SYDVKM. The CDR3 DNA sequence: TGTGCCAGCAGCCCCCACAGGGGTCAGGGCAATCAGCCCCAGCATTTT. It yields the protein CASSPHRGQGNQPQHF. Supplemented by reference TRBV28 and TRBJ1-5, the full variable domain reads DVKVTQSSRYLVKRTGEKVFLECVQDMDHENMFWYRQDPGLGLRLIYFSYDVKMKEKGDIPEGYSVSREKKERFSLILESASTNQTSMYLCASSPHRGQGNQPQHFGDGTRLSIL.

The chain has TRBV11-2 and TRBJ2-7; TRBD2 is a possible D gene (6 bases). CDR1 and CDR2 (germline): SGHAT, FQNNGV. V was cut by 2 bases and J by 6 bases, with 11 bases left in between. The CDR3 consists of 13 residues. The CDR3: CASSLIASAEQYF. The CDR3 DNA follows: TGTGCCAGCAGCTTAATTGCTAGCGCCGAGCAGTACTTC.

This clone was recorded a few times. The genes are TRBV7-2 and TRBJ2-1; 8 bases are shared with TRBD2. Germline CDR1 is SGHTA and CDR2 is FQGNSA. CDR3 length equals 15 residues. Trimming cost V 2 bases and J 8 bases; bases outside gene matches: 8. The CDR3 is CASSLIPAGGDEQFF. Written as DNA, the CDR3 is TGTGCCAGCAGCTTAATACCCGCGGGAGGAGATGAGCAGTTCTTC. Looking up the rest from reference TRBV7-2 and TRBJ2-1 gives the full variable domain: GAGVSQSPSNKVTEKGKDVELRCDPISGHTALYWYRQSLGQGLEFLIYFQGNSAPDKSGLPSDRFSAERTGGSVSTLTIQRTQQEDSAVYLCASSLIPAGGDEQFFGPGTRLTVL.

This chain links TRBV29-1 with TRBJ2-2, with D hard to call. From germline, CDR1 is SQVTM and CDR2 ANQGSEA. The V gene lost 5 bases and the J gene lost 3 bases, with 10 bases spanning the gap. The CDR3 spans 13 residues. The CDR3 loop is CSVRSVDTGELFF. CDR3 in DNA: TGCAGCGTTAGGAGTGTCGACACCGGGGAGCTGTTTTTT.

The chain has TRBV28 and TRBJ2-7; D may be TRBD2 (6 bases). The V and J ends lost 3 bases and 4 bases respectively, with 25 bases between them. Germline V gene sequence: CDR1 MDHEN, CDR2 SYDVKM. The CDR3 loop spans 18 amino acids. CDR3 sequence: CASSLVPWRGVLSYEQYF. CDR3 nucleotide sequence: TGTGCCAGCAGTTTGGTTCCTTGGAGGGGCGTTCTCTCATACGAGCAGTACTTC.

This clone has a single count. V is TRBV5-6 and J is TRBJ1-5; 7 bases line up with TRBD1. The CDR3 consists of 15 residues. With V trimmed by 5 bases and J by 1 base, 6 bases remained unmatched. Germline V gene data show CDR1 as SGHDT and CDR2 as YYEEEE. The CDR3 here is CASSSQGGSNQPQHF. CDR3 bases: TGTGCCAGCAGTTCTCAGGGGGGAAGCAATCAGCCCCAGCATTTT.

This chain uses TRBV19 with TRBJ2-1; TRBD1 aligns across 7 bases. CDR3 length equals 15 residues. Germline V gene lookup returns CDR1 LNHDA and CDR2 SQIVND (reference sequence). V gave up 4 bases and J gave up 8 bases; unmatched junction bases: 11. The CDR3 loop is CASSSRQGDRDEQFF. Written as DNA, the CDR3 is TGTGCCAGTAGTAGCAGACAGGGAGATCGCGATGAGCAGTTCTTC.

The chain carries TRBV10-2 and TRBJ1-5; TRBD1 is a possible D gene (5 bases). Trimming took 3 bases from V and 5 from J, leaving 11 bases between them. In germline, CDR1 is WSHSY, CDR2 SAAADI. CDR3 length: 14 amino acids. In nucleotides, the CDR3 is TGCGCCAGCAGTGAAATACAGGCCGATCAGCCCCAGCATTTT. Its translation: CASSEIQADQPQHF.

The V gene is TRBV6-5, the J gene TRBJ1-4; D possibly corresponds to TRBD1 (5 bases). There are 14 residues in the CDR3. With 10 bases removed from V and 8 bases from J, the gap between germline ends came to 20 bases. The germline CDR1 and CDR2 sequences are MNHEY and SVGAGI. The CDR3 nucleotides read TGTGCCACCTCAGGGATTCGGGTCAGAGAAAAACTGTTTTTT. Protein sequence: CATSGIRVREKLFF.

This clone has a handful of counts. The chain joins TRBV9 to TRBJ2-5; 15 bases match TRBD2. The CDR3 runs to 14 residues. V shed 10 bases, J shed 5 bases, and the junction held 6 bases outside the gene matches. Germline assignment: CDR1 SGDLS and CDR2 YYNGEE. This CDR3 is CAGRGLAGGETQYF. The CDR3 nucleotides read TGTGCCGGGCGGGGACTAGCGGGAGGTGAGACCCAGTACTTC. Using reference TRBV9 and TRBJ2-5 for the parts outside the CDR3, the full variable domain is DSGVTQTPKHLITATGQRVTLRCSPRSGDLSVYWYQQSLDQGLQFLIQYYNGEERAKGNILERFSAQQFPDLHSELNLSSLELGDSALYFCAGRGLAGGETQYFGPGTRLLVL.

This clone appeared a single time. The rearrangement joins TRBV2 to TRBJ2-1; D possibly corresponds to TRBD2 (5 bases). This CDR3 has 17 amino acids. The germline V and J ends were trimmed by 0 bases and 7 bases, with 19 bases remaining between them. CDR1 and CDR2 from the germline V gene are SNHLY and FYNNEI. The CDR3, as DNA: TGTGCCAGCAGTGAAGCGCCACCCCACGGGGTTTGGAATGAGCAGTTCTTC. Translation gives CASSEAPPHGVWNEQFF.

This clone showed up just a few times. The rearrangement uses TRBV6-6 and TRBJ2-3; no reliable D call. Germline V gene lookup returns CDR1 MNHNY and CDR2 SVGAGI (reference sequence). The CDR3 length is 14 residues. Trimming removed 6 bases from V and 0 bases from J, with 10 bases in between. In DNA, the CDR3 is TGTGCCAGCAGCCTAAGTATCAGCACAGATACGCAGTATTTT. Translated: CASSLSISTDTQYF.

The rearrangement uses TRBV14 and TRBJ1-3; tentatively, D is TRBD1 (5 bases). The CDR3 is made up of 17 amino acids. Germline V gene sequence: CDR1 SGHDN, CDR2 FVKESK. Trimming left V 0 bases short and J 0 bases short, with 12 bases between. CDR3: CASSQERGHNSGNTIYF. The CDR3 DNA follows: TGTGCCAGCAGCCAAGAAAGAGGACACAACTCTGGAAACACCATATATTTT.

By its share, this clone is medium-sized. J is TRBJ1-1 and V is TRBV7-6, with D unclear. CDR1 and CDR2 from the germline V gene are SGHVS and FNYEAQ. Trimming shortened V by 3 bases and J by 2 bases, and 7 bases separated the two germline ends. The CDR3 is 13 residues long. CDR3 loop: CASSFRGNTEAFF. For the CDR3, the DNA is TGTGCCAGCAGCTTTCGGGGAAACACTGAAGCTTTCTTT.

The rearrangement links TRBV11-2 to TRBJ1-1; D is unresolved. The CDR3 loop spans 14 amino acids. Germline V gene sequence: CDR1 SGHAT, CDR2 FQNNGV. V gave up 0 bases and J gave up 5 bases, with 10 bases separating them. CDR3 nucleotide sequence: TGTGCCAGCAGCTTAGAGGGGAGCATTACTGAAGCTTTCTTT. It translates to CASSLEGSITEAFF.

The CDR3 nucleotides are TGTGCCAGCTCACCACTTTTAGGGCAGGGTGAAGCTTTCTTT. Its protein is CASSPLLGQGEAFF. The genes are TRBV18 and TRBJ1-1; the D gene is possibly TRBD1 (5 bases). Between the trimmed V and J ends, which lost 1 base and 7 bases, there was a span of 13 bases. The V gene's germline CDR1 is KGHSH and CDR2 LQKENI. This CDR3 contains 14 residues.

The rearrangement links TRBV5-1 to TRBJ1-1, with D perhaps matching TRBD1 (5 bases). V lost 4 bases, J lost 5 bases, and 15 bases lay in between. The CDR3 runs 14 residues. Germline CDR1 is SGHRS and CDR2 is YFSETQ. The CDR3 spells CASSGVGEGTEAFF. The CDR3 DNA follows: TGCGCCAGCAGCGGAGTGGGGGAAGGGACTGAAGCTTTCTTT.

The rearrangement joins TRBV9 to TRBJ2-2; the D gene could be TRBD1 or TRBD2 (6 bases each). The length of the CDR3 is 16 residues. CDR1 SGDLS and CDR2 YYNGEE come from the germline V gene. The V end lost 0 bases, the J end lost 1 base, and 10 bases lay between the germline ends. The CDR3 reads CASSVAAGQNTGELFF. The CDR3 DNA sequence: TGTGCCAGCAGCGTAGCGGCGGGACAGAACACCGGGGAGCTGTTTTTT.

The V call is TRBV5-6, the J call TRBJ1-1; no definite D call. This CDR3 contains 11 residues. V lost 2 bases and J lost 6, with 5 bases in between. Germline V gene sequence: CDR1 SGHDT, CDR2 YYEEEE. Written as DNA, the CDR3 is TGTGCCAGCAGCTTCCCTCCTGAAGCTTTCTTT. It translates to CASSFPPEAFF. Using reference TRBV5-6 and TRBJ1-1 for the parts outside the CDR3, the full variable domain is DAGVTQSPTHLIKTRGQQVTLRCSPKSGHDTVSWYQQALGQGPQFIFQYYEEEERQRGNFPDRFSGHQFPNYSSELNVNALLLGDSALYLCASSFPPEAFFGQGTRLTVV.

This chain uses TRBV6-1 with TRBJ1-5; no reliable D call. Germline-derived CDR1 and CDR2 are MNHNS and SASEGT. Trimming shortened V by 4 bases and J by 0 bases, and 7 bases separated the two germline ends. This CDR3 comprises 14 residues. CDR3 protein: CASSGQYSNQPQHF. The DNA of the CDR3 is TGTGCCAGCAGTGGTCAGTATAGCAATCAGCCCCAGCATTTT.

J is TRBJ1-4 and V is TRBV6-1; the match to TRBD1 covers 9 bases. Germline trimming cut 6 bases from V and 7 bases from J; bases unmatched to any gene: 6. The CDR3 loop spans 14 amino acids. The germline V gene encodes CDR1 MNHNS and CDR2 SASEGT. CDR3 in DNA: TGTGCCAGCAGAACCGGGACAGGGCTTGAAAAACTGTTTTTT. Translated, it gives CASRTGTGLEKLFF.

V usage is TRBV30 and J usage is TRBJ1-3; unclear D gene. From germline, CDR1 is GTSNPN and CDR2 SVGIG (reference sequence). CDR3 size: 13 residues. Trimming left V 2 bases short and J 4 bases short, with 9 bases between. CDR3 nucleotide sequence: TGTGCCTGGAGTAAAAGTGCGGGAAACACCATATATTTT. This translates into CAWSKSAGNTIYF.

This clone was found a few times. The DNA of the CDR3 is TGTGCCAGCTCACCATTTGGGGGAGCGGAGACCCAGTACTTC. Its translation: CASSPFGGAETQYF. The chain joins TRBV18 to TRBJ2-5; D is possibly TRBD1 or TRBD2 (5 bases each). The CDR3 length is 14 residues. V was pared by 2 bases and J by 5 bases, with 12 bases between. Germline values: CDR1 KGHSH, CDR2 LQKENI.

The V call is TRBV10-3, the J call TRBJ1-1; maybe TRBD1 (6 bases). CDR3 length: 14 amino acids. V was cut by 10 bases and J by 0 bases, with 15 bases left in between. CDR1 ENHRY and CDR2 SYGVKD come from the germline V gene. DNA of the CDR3: TGTGCCACCTCCCGGGACAAAATGAACACTGAAGCTTTCTTT. Protein: CATSRDKMNTEAFF.

The chain has TRBV28 and TRBJ2-7, with 10 bases that match TRBD2. After removal of 7 bases from V and 0 bases from J, the junction contained 3 bases not matched to a gene. This CDR3 contains 14 residues. CDR1 MDHEN and CDR2 SYDVKM come from the germline V gene. CDR3: CASTPSGGSYEQYF. Written as DNA, the CDR3 is TGTGCCAGCACGCCTAGCGGGGGCTCCTACGAGCAGTACTTC.

The rearrangement joins TRBV5-4 to TRBJ1-6; D is undetermined. Germline CDR1 and CDR2: SGHNT and YYREEE (reference sequence). Trimming shortened V by 0 bases and J by 4 bases, and 11 bases separated the two germline ends. The CDR3 length is 16 residues. In nucleotides, the CDR3 is TGTGCCAGCAGCTTGGAGGTGACGGGTTATAATTCACCCCTCCACTTT. Encoded protein: CASSLEVTGYNSPLHF.

This clone was recorded only once. The chain uses TRBV5-4 and TRBJ2-6; possibly TRBD2 for D (6 bases). This CDR3 is built from 17 residues. Germline CDR1 is SGHNT and CDR2 is YYREEE (reference sequence). V was clipped by 0 bases and J by 0 bases, with 10 bases between them. The CDR3 DNA follows: TGTGCCAGCAGCTTGGGGGGGAGGCCCTCTGGGGCCAACGTCCTGACTTTC. This codes for CASSLGGRPSGANVLTF.

V gene TRBV5-1 combines with J gene TRBJ2-7, with no clear D. The CDR3 runs to 15 residues. CDR1 is SGHRS, CDR2 YFSETQ, per germline. Trimming removed 0 bases from V and 0 bases from J, with 10 bases in between. DNA of the CDR3: TGCGCCAGCAGCTTGGCACAACCCCGCTCCTACGAGCAGTACTTC. Protein sequence: CASSLAQPRSYEQYF.

The CDR3 nucleotides read TGTGCCAGCAGTACTACCACTACCTCCTACGAGCAGTACTTC. This sequence encodes CASSTTTTSYEQYF. The rearrangement links TRBV6-5 to TRBJ2-7; no clear D gene. Trimming left V 5 bases short and J 0 bases short, with 11 bases between. Germline CDR1 reads MNHEY; CDR2 reads SVGAGI. The CDR3 runs 14 residues.

The chain has TRBV19 and TRBJ2-3; 8 bases fit TRBD1. This CDR3 region has 14 residues. CDR1 and CDR2 from the germline V gene are LNHDA and SQIVND (reference sequence). The V and J ends lost 5 bases and 2 bases, in that order; junction bases with no gene match: 3. The CDR3: CASSRTGLTDTQYF. DNA for the CDR3: TGTGCCAGTAGTCGGACAGGGCTCACAGATACGCAGTATTTT.

The chain couples TRBV19 to TRBJ2-7; tentatively, D is TRBD2 (5 bases). CDR3 size: 14 residues. The germline CDR1 and CDR2 sequences are LNHDA and SQIVND (reference sequence). Trimming took off 6 bases at V and 3 bases at J, with 15 bases between the two ends. The CDR3 bases are TGTGCCAGTAGGAGGACGGGAACCGACTACGAGCAGTACTTC. It encodes CASRRTGTDYEQYF.

The chain combines TRBV19 with TRBJ2-5; no clear D. V dropped 6 bases and J dropped 7 bases, with 18 bases sitting between them. This CDR3 has 14 amino acids. The germline V gene encodes CDR1 LNHDA and CDR2 SQIVND (reference sequence). The chain's CDR3 is CASSPSAPVGTQYF. CDR3 bases: TGTGCCAGTAGCCCTAGTGCGCCCGTGGGGACCCAGTACTTC.